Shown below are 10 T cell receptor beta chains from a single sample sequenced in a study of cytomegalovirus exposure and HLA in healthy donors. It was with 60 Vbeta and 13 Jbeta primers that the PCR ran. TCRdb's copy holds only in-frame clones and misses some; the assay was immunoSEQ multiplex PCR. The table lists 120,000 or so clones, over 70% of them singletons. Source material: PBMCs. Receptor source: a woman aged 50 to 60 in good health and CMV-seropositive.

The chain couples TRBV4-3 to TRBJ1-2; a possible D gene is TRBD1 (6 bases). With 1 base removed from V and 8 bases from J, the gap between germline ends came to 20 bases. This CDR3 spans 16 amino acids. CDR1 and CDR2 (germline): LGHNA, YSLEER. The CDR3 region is CASSQGLWDTSGGYTF. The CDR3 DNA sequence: TGCGCCAGCAGCCAAGGGTTGTGGGACACCTCCGGGGGCTACACCTTC.

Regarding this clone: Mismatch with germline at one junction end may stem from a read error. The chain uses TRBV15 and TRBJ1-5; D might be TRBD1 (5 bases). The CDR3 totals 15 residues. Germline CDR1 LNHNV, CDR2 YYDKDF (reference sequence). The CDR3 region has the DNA TGTGCCACCAGCAGAGATATTGCAGGGTCTGGGGACTGGGATTTT. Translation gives CATSRDIAGSGDWDF.

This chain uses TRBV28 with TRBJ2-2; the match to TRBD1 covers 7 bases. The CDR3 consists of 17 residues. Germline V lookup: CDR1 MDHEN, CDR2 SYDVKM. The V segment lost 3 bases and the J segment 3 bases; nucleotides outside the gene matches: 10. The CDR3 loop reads CASSFVPTGVYTGELFF. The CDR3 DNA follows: TGTGCCAGCAGTTTTGTCCCCACAGGGGTCTACACCGGGGAGCTGTTTTTT.

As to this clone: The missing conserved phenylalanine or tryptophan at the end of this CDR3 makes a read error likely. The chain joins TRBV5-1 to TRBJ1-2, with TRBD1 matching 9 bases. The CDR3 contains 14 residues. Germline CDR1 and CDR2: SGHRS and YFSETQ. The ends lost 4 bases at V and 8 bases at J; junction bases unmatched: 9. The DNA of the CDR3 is TGCGCCAGCAGCCCGGATAACAGGGGGCCGGGCTACACCGTC. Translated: CASSPDNRGPGYTV.

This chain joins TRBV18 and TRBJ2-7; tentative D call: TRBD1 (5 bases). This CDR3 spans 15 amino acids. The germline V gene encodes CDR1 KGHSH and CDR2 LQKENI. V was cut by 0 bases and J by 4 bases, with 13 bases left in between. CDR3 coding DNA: TGTGCCAGCTCACCACCTGGAACAGGAGAATACGAGCAGTACTTC. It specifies CASSPPGTGEYEQYF.

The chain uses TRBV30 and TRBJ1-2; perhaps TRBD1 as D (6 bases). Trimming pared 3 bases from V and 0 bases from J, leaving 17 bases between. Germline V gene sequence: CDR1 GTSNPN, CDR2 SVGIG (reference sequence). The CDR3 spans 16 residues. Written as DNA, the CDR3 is TGTGCCTGGAGCCCGACAGGTGGTTTCTCTAACTATGGCTACACCTTC. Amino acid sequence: CAWSPTGGFSNYGYTF.

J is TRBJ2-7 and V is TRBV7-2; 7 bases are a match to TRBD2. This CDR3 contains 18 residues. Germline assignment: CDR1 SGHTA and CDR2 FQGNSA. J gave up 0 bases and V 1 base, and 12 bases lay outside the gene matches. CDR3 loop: CASSLVFQLGGSSYEQYF. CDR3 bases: TGTGCCAGCAGCTTAGTGTTTCAATTGGGCGGGAGCTCCTACGAGCAGTACTTC. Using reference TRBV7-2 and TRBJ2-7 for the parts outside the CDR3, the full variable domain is GAGVSQSPSNKVTEKGKDVELRCDPISGHTALYWYRQSLGQGLEFLIYFQGNSAPDKSGLPSDRFSAERTGGSVSTLTIQRTQQEDSAVYLCASSLVFQLGGSSYEQYFGPGTRLTVT.

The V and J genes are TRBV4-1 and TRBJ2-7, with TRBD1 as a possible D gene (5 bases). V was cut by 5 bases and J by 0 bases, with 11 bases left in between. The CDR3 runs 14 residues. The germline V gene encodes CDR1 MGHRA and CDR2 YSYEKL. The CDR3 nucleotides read TGCGCCAGCAGCGAAGGGGCTGTCTCCTACGAGCAGTACTTC. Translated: CASSEGAVSYEQYF.

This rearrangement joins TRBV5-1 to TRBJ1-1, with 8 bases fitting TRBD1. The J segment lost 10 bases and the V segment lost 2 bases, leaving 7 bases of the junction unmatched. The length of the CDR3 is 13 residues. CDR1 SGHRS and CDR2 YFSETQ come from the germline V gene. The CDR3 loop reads CASSLSSTGGAFF. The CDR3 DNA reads TGCGCCAGCAGCTTAAGCTCCACAGGGGGAGCTTTCTTT.

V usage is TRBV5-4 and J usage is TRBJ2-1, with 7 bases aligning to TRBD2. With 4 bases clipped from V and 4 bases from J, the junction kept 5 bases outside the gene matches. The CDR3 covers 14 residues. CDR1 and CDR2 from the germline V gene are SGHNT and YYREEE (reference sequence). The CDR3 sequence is CASSAGGGYNEQFF. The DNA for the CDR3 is TGTGCCAGCAGCGCTGGGGGGGGATACAATGAGCAGTTCTTC.